A selection of T cell receptor beta chains follows, all from one sample in a study of blood T cell repertoires in COVID-19. Clones were read by immunoSEQ multiplex PCR, and TCRdb kept only the in-frame ones, dropping some. The repertoire holds roughly 140,000 clones, with more than 65% as singletons. The sample was peripheral blood. The receptors derive from a woman in her forties or fifties in a cohort sampled during active or convalescent COVID-19. Each CDR3 is given with its conserved first and last residue. Fields, in order: V gene, clone size, J gene, D gene, CDR3 protein, CDR3 DNA. The D gene is left open where the match is weak. Rows may omit the clone size; those that give it use once, few, many or a size class.

v_call: TRBV19; clone_size: many; j_call: TRBJ2-7; d_call: TRBD1; cdr3_aa: CASTPTGGIYEQYF; cdr3_nt: TGTGCCAGTACCCCGACAGGGGGGATCTACGAGCAGTACTTC
v_call: TRBV7-9; clone_size: -; j_call: TRBJ1-5; d_call: TRBD1; cdr3_aa: CASSKTGTGRDQPQHF; cdr3_nt: TGTGCCAGCAGCAAGACCGGGACAGGTCGTGATCAGCCCCAGCATTTT
v_call: TRBV27; clone_size: few; j_call: TRBJ2-7; d_call: -; cdr3_aa: CASRPAGTPVYEQYF; cdr3_nt: TGTGCCAGCAGGCCGGCCGGGACTCCCGTCTACGAGCAGTACTTC
v_call: TRBV9; clone_size: -; j_call: TRBJ2-3; d_call: -; cdr3_aa: CASSVGTWMGAGFADTQYF; cdr3_nt: TGTGCCAGCAGCGTAGGAACGTGGATGGGGGCAGGGTTCGCAGATACGCAGTATTTT
v_call: TRBV10-2; clone_size: once; j_call: TRBJ1-1; d_call: TRBD1; cdr3_aa: CASSDGTGLGTEAFF; cdr3_nt: TGCGCCAGCAGTGACGGGACAGGGCTGGGCACTGAAGCTTTCTTT
v_call: TRBV29-1; clone_size: many; j_call: TRBJ2-6; d_call: TRBD2; cdr3_aa: CSALSGGPSGANVLTF; cdr3_nt: TGCAGCGCACTGTCGGGGGGTCCCTCTGGGGCCAACGTCCTGACTTTC
v_call: TRBV6-5; clone_size: -; j_call: TRBJ2-3; d_call: TRBD1; cdr3_aa: CASSYPQGVTRDTQYF; cdr3_nt: TGTGCCAGCAGTTACCCACAGGGGGTGACGAGAGATACGCAGTATTTT
v_call: TRBV27; clone_size: -; j_call: TRBJ2-5; d_call: TRBD2; cdr3_aa: CASSFLPVGLAQKETQYF; cdr3_nt: TGTGCCAGCAGTTTCCTACCCGTCGGACTAGCCCAGAAAGAGACCCAGTACTTC
v_call: TRBV3-1/TRBV3-2; clone_size: -; j_call: TRBJ1-1; d_call: TRBD1; cdr3_aa: CASSQKDRVFTEAFF; cdr3_nt: TGTGCCAGCAGTCAGAAGGACAGGGTTTTTACTGAAGCTTTCTTT
v_call: TRBV4-3; clone_size: -; j_call: TRBJ2-4; d_call: TRBD2; cdr3_aa: CASSQEASGGDYIQYF; cdr3_nt: TGCGCCAGCAGCCAAGAGGCTAGCGGGGGAGATTACATTCAGTACTTC
v_call: TRBV7-2; clone_size: -; j_call: TRBJ2-5; d_call: TRBD2; cdr3_aa: CASSYLLYSGGETQYF; cdr3_nt: TGTGCCAGCAGCTACCTCCTATATAGCGGGGGTGAGACCCAGTACTTC
v_call: TRBV19; clone_size: -; j_call: TRBJ1-3; d_call: -; cdr3_aa: CASSIAGSSGNTIYF; cdr3_nt: TGTGCCAGTAGTATAGCCGGGTCTTCCGGAAACACCATATATTTT
v_call: TRBV6-2/TRBV6-3; clone_size: -; j_call: TRBJ1-1; d_call: -; cdr3_aa: CASSYSLQGTEAFF; cdr3_nt: TGTGCCAGCAGTTACTCGTTACAGGGCACTGAAGCTTTCTTT
v_call: TRBV5-6; clone_size: -; j_call: TRBJ1-1; d_call: TRBD1; cdr3_aa: CASSLRTGGSTEAFF; cdr3_nt: TGTGCCAGCAGCTTGCGGACAGGGGGAAGCACTGAAGCTTTCTTT
v_call: TRBV6-1; clone_size: -; j_call: TRBJ2-7; d_call: -; cdr3_aa: CASSESRLPRGEQYF; cdr3_nt: TGTGCCAGCAGTGAAAGTAGGCTTCCTAGAGGCGAGCAGTACTTC
v_call: TRBV5-1; clone_size: -; j_call: TRBJ2-6; d_call: TRBD1; cdr3_aa: CASSDRDRGFFNSGANVLTF; cdr3_nt: TGCGCCAGCAGCGACCGGGACAGGGGGTTCTTTAACTCTGGGGCCAACGTCCTGACTTTC
v_call: TRBV12-5; clone_size: -; j_call: TRBJ1-4; d_call: TRBD1; cdr3_aa: CASGLDGDRDEKLFF; cdr3_nt: TGTGCTAGTGGTTTGGACGGGGACAGGGATGAAAAACTGTTTTTT
v_call: TRBV19; clone_size: -; j_call: TRBJ2-1; d_call: TRBD2; cdr3_aa: CASSIDSGGTNEQFF; cdr3_nt: TGTGCCAGTAGTATAGATAGCGGGGGGACCAATGAGCAGTTCTTC
v_call: TRBV7-8; clone_size: -; j_call: TRBJ1-3; d_call: -; cdr3_aa: CASSFSVNSGNTIYF; cdr3_nt: TGTGCCAGCAGCTTTTCGGTAAACTCTGGAAACACCATATATTTT
v_call: TRBV24-1; clone_size: few; j_call: TRBJ2-7; d_call: -; cdr3_aa: CATSARRGIDEQYF; cdr3_nt: TGTGCCACCAGTGCACGGAGGGGCATAGACGAGCAGTACTTC